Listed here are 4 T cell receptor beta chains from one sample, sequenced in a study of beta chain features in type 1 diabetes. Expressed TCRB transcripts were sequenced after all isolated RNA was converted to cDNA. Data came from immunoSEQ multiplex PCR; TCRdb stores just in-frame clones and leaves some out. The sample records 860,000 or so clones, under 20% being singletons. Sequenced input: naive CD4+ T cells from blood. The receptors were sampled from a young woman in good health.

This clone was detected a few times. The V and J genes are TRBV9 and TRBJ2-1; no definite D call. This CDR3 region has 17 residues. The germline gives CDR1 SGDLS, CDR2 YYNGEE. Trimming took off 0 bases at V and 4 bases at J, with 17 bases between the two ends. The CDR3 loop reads CASSVAAGSPNYNEQFF. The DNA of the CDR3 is TGTGCCAGCAGCGTAGCGGCAGGCTCCCCCAATTACAATGAGCAGTTCTTC.

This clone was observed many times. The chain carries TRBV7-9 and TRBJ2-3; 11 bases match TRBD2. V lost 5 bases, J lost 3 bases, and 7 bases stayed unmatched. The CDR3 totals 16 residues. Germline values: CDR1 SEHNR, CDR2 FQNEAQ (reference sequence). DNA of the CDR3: TGTGCCAGCAGCCCACGGGGACTAGCGGAAACAGATACGCAGTATTTT. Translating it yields CASSPRGLAETDTQYF.

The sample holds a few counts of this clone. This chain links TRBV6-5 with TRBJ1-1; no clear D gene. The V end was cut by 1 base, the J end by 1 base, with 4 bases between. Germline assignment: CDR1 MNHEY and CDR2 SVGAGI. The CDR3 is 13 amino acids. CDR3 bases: TGTGCCAGCAGTTACTTGAAGAACACTGAAGCTTTCTTT. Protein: CASSYLKNTEAFF.

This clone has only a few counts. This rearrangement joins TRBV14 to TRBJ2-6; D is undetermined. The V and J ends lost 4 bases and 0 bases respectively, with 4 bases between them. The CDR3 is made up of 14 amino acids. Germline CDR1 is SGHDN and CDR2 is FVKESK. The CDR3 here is CASSLSSGANVLTF. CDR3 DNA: TGTGCCAGCAGCCTTAGCTCTGGGGCCAACGTCCTGACTTTC.